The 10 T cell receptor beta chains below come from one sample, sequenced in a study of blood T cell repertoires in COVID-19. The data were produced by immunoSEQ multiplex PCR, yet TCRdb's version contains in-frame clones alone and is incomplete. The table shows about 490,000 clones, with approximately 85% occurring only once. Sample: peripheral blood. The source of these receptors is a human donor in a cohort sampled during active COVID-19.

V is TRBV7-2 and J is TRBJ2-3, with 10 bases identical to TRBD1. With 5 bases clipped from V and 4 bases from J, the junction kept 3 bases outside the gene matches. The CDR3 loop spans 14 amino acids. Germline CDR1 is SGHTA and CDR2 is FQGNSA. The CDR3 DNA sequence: TGTGCCAGCAGCGCGACAGGGGGCGCAGATACGCAGTATTTT. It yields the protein CASSATGGADTQYF.

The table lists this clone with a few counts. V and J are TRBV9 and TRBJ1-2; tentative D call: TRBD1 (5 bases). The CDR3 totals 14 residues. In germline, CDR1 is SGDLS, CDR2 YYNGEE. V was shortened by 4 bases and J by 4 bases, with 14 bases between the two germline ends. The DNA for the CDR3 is TGTGCCAGCAGCCCCCCCGGGAGGGGCTATGGCTACACCTTC. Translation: CASSPPGRGYGYTF.

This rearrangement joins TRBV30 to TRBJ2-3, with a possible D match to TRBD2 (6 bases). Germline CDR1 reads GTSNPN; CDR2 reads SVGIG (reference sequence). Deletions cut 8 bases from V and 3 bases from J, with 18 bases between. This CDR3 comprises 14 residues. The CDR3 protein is CATPSSVGTDTQYF. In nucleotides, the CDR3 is TGTGCCACACCCTCTAGCGTCGGTACAGATACGCAGTATTTT. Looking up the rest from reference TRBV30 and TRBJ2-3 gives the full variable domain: SQTIHQWPATLVQPVGSPLSLECTVEGTSNPNLYWYRQAAGRGLQLLFYSVGIGQISSEVPQNLSASRPQDRQFILSSKKLLLSDSGFYLCATPSSVGTDTQYFGPGTRLTVL.

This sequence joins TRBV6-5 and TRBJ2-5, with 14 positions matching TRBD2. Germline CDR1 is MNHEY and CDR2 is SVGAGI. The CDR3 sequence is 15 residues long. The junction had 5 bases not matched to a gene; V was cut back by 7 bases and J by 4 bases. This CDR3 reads CASTLTSGRAETQYF. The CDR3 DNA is TGTGCCAGCACCCTGACTAGCGGGAGGGCAGAGACCCAGTACTTC.

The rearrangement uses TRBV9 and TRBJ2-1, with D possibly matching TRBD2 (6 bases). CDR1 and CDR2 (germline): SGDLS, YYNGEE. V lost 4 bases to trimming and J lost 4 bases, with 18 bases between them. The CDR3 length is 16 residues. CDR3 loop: CASSPRTGGEYNEQFF. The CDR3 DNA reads TGTGCCAGCAGCCCCCGTACCGGCGGGGAGTACAATGAGCAGTTCTTC.

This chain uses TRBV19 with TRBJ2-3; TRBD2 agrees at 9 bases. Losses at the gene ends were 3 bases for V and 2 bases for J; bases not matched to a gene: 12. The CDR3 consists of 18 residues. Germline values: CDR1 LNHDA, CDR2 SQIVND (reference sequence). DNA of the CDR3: TGTGCCAGTAGTATGGGACTAGCTACCAAAATCTCCACAGATACGCAGTATTTT. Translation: CASSMGLATKISTDTQYF.

CDR3 residues: CAAREGNSPLHF. CDR3 nucleotides: TGTGCCGCTCGGGAGGGTAATTCACCCCTCCACTTT. The V call is TRBV10-3, the J call TRBJ1-6, with no clear D. Germline lookup yields CDR1 ENHRY and CDR2 SYGVKD. The CDR3 has 12 amino acids. V was pared by 11 bases and J by 6 bases, with 11 bases between.

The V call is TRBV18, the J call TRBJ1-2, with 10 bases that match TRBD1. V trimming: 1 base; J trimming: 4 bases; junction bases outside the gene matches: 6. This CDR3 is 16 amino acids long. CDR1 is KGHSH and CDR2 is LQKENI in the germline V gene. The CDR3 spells CASSPLDRGGVYGYTF. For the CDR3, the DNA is TGTGCCAGCTCACCACTGGACAGGGGGGGAGTCTATGGCTACACCTTC.

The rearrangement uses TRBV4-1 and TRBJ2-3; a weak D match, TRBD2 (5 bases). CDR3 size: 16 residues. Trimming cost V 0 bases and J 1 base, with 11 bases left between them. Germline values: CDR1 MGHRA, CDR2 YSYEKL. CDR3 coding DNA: TGCGCCAGCAGCCAAGACCGCGCGGAGGGCACAGATACGCAGTATTTT. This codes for CASSQDRAEGTDTQYF.

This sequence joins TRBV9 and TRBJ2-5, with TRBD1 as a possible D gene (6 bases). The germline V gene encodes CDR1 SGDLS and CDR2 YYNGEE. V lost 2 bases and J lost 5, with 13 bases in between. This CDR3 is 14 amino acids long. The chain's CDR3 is CASSVSDRWETQYF. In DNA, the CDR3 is TGTGCCAGCAGCGTTTCGGACAGATGGGAGACCCAGTACTTC.